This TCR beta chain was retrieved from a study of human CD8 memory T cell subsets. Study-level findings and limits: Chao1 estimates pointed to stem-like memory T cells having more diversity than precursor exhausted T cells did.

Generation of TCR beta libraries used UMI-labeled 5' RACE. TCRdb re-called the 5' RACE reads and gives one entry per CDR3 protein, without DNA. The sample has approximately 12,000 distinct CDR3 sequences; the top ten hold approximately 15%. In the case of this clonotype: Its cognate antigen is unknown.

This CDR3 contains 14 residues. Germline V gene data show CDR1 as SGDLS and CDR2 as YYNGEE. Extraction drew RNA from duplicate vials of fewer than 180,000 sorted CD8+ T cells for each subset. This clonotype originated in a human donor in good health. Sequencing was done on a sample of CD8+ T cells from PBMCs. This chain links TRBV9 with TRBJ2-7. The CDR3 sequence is CASSVDPVSYEQYF.